This record concerns one TCR beta chain sequence. 13 Jbeta primers and 60 Vbeta primers were used for the PCR. Method: immunoSEQ multiplex PCR; TCRdb's copy keeps in-frame clones and lacks some. Its listing shows some 200,000 clones. This record belongs to a study of cytomegalovirus exposure and HLA in healthy donors. The V segment lost 3 bases and the J segment 2 bases; nucleotides outside the gene matches: 3. The CDR3 loop spans 14 amino acids. Germline CDR1 is SGHAT and CDR2 is FQNNGV. Sequencing was carried out using PBMCs. The chain employs TRBV11-2 and TRBJ1-2; 7 bases are shared with TRBD1. The receptor was derived from a boy under 18 in good health and CMV-seronegative. The CDR3 protein is CASSLGQFNYGYTF. CDR3 in DNA: TGTGCCAGCAGCTTGGGACAGTTCAACTATGGCTACACCTTC.